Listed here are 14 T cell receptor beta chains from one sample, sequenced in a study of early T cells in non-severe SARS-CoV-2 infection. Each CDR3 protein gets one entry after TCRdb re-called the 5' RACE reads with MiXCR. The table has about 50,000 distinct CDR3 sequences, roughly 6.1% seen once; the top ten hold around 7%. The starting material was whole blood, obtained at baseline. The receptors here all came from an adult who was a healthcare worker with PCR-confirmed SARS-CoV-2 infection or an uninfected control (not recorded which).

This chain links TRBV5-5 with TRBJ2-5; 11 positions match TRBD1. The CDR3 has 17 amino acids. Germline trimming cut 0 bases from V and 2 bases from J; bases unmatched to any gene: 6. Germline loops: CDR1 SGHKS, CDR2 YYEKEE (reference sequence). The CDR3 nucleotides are TGTGCCAGCAGCTTGGAGGACAGGGGGCTAGGGCAAGAGACCCAGTACTTC. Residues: CASSLEDRGLGQETQYF.

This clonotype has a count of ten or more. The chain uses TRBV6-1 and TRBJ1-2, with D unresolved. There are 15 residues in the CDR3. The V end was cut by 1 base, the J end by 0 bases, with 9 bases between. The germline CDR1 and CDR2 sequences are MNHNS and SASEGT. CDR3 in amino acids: CASSEVASANYGYTF. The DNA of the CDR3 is TGTGCCAGCAGTGAAGTAGCGTCCGCTAACTATGGCTACACCTTC.

CDR3 sequence: CASSLDRARGNEQFF. CDR3 sequence (DNA): TGTGCCAGCAGCTTAGATCGGGCCAGGGGAAATGAGCAGTTCTTC. The rearrangement joins TRBV11-2 to TRBJ2-1, with a possible D match to TRBD1 (6 bases). Germline V gives CDR1 SGHAT, CDR2 FQNNGV. The CDR3 is 15 residues long. V was shortened by 0 bases and J by 7 bases, with 13 bases between the two germline ends.

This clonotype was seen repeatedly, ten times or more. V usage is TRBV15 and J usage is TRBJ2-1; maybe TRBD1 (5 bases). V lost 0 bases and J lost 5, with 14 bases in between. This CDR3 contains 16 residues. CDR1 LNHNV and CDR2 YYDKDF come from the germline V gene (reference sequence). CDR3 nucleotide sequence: TGTGCCACCAGCAGAGATCGACCAGGGCCGAACAATGAGCAGTTCTTC. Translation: CATSRDRPGPNNEQFF.

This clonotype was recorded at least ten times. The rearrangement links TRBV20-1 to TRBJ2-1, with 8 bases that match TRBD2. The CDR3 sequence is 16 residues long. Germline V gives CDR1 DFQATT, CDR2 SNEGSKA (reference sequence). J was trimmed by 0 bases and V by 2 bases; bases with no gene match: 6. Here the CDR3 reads CSARTSGVSSYNEQFF. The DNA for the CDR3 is TGCAGTGCTAGAACTAGCGGAGTTAGCTCCTACAATGAGCAGTTCTTC.

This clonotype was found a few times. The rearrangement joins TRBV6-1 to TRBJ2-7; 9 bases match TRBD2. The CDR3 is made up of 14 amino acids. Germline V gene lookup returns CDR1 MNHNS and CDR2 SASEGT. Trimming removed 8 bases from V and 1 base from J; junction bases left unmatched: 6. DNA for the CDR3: TGTGCCAGCTCCTTTCTAGCGGGGTCCTACGAGCAGTACTTC. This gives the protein CASSFLAGSYEQYF.

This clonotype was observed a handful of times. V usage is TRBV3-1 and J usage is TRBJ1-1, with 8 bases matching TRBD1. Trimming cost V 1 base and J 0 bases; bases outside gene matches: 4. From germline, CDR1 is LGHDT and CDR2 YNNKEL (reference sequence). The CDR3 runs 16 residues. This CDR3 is CASSQGGQGLNTEAFF. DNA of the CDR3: TGTGCCAGCAGCCAAGGAGGACAGGGCCTGAACACTGAAGCTTTCTTT.

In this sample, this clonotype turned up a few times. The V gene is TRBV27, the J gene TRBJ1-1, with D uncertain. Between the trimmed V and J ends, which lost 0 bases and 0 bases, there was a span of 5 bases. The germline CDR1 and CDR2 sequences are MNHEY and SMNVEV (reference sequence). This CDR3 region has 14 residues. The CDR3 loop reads CASSLSAVNTEAFF. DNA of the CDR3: TGTGCCAGCAGTTTATCAGCGGTGAACACTGAAGCTTTCTTT.

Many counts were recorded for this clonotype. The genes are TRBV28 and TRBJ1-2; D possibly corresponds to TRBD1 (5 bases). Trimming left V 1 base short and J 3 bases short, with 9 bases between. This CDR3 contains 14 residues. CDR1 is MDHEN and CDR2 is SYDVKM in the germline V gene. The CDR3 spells CASSLLGQYYGYTF. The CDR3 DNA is TGTGCCAGCAGTTTATTGGGGCAGTACTATGGCTACACCTTC.

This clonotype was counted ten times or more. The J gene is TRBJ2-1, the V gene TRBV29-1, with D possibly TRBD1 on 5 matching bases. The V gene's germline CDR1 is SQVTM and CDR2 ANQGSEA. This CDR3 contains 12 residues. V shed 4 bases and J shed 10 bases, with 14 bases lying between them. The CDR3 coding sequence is TGCAGCGTTGTGCAGGGATTAGGGGAGCAGTTCTTC. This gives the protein CSVVQGLGEQFF.

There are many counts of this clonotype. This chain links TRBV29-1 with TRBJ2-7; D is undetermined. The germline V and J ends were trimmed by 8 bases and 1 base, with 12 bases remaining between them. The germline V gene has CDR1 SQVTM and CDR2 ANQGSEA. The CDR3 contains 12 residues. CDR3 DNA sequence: TGCAGCATTTCGGACGGATCCTACGAGCAGTACTTC. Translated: CSISDGSYEQYF.

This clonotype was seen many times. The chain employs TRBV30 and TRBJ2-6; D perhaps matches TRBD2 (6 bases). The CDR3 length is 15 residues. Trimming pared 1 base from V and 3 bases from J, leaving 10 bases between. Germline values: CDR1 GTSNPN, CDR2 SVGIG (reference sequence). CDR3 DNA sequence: TGTGCCTGGAGTGGCCGCGGGGTTGGGGCCAACGTCCTGACTTTC. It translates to CAWSGRGVGANVLTF.

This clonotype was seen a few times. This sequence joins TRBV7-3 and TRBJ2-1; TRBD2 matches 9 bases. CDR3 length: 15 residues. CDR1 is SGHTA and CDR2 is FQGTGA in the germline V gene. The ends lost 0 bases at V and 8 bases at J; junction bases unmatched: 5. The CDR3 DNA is TGTGCCAGCAGCTTAACTGCGGGAGGGCCGGATGAGCAGTTCTTC. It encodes CASSLTAGGPDEQFF. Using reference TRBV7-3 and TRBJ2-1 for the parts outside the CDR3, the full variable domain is GAGVSQTPSNKVTEKGKYVELRCDPISGHTALYWYRQSLGQGPEFLIYFQGTGAADDSGLPNDRFFAVRPEGSVSTLKIQRTERGDSAVYLCASSLTAGGPDEQFFGPGTRLTVL.

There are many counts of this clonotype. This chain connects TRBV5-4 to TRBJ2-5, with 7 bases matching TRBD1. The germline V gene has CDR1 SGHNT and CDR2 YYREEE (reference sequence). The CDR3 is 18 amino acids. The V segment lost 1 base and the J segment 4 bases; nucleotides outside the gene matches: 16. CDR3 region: CASSLFRATTGELETQYF. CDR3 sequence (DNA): TGTGCCAGCAGCTTGTTTAGGGCAACCACAGGGGAATTAGAGACCCAGTACTTC.